This T cell receptor beta chain stems from a study of T cells in Graves' hyperthyroidism and ophthalmopathy. Of note for this clonotype: Its antigen is undetermined.

The J segment lost 13 bases and the V segment lost 1 base, leaving 4 bases of the junction unmatched. Germline CDR1 and CDR2: LNHNV and YYDKDF (reference sequence). The CDR3 spans 12 residues. Any patient presenting with uncontrolled infection, other autoimmune disease, pregnancy or lactation was left out. Fresh peripheral blood, approximately 10 ml, was the source of the PBMCs. Study-level findings and limits: Blood also showed most of the thyroid clonotypes that were expanded above 0.001.

Template material for amplifying TCR beta CDR3 regions consisted of RNA transcripts. HTBI primers were used for first-round RT-PCR of the TCR CDR3. Using its own MiXCR run on the multiplex PCR reads, TCRdb lists one record per CDR3 protein. The sample yields fewer than 800,000 distinct CDR3 sequences, roughly 15% seen once. This TCR came from a man aged 18 to 35 with Graves' hyperthyroidism. Specimen: blood. The chain couples TRBV15 to TRBJ2-1; 7 bases align to TRBD1. The DNA of the CDR3 is TGTGCCACCAGCAGAGGACAGGGCCATCAGTTCTTC. It codes for CATSRGQGHQFF. Full variable domain (rest looked up from reference TRBV15 and TRBJ2-1): DAMVIQNPRYQVTQFGKPVTLSCSQTLNHNVMYWYQQKSSQAPKLLFHYYDKDFNNEADTPDNFQSRRPNTSFCFLDIRSPGLGDTAMYLCATSRGQGHQFFGPGTRLTVL.